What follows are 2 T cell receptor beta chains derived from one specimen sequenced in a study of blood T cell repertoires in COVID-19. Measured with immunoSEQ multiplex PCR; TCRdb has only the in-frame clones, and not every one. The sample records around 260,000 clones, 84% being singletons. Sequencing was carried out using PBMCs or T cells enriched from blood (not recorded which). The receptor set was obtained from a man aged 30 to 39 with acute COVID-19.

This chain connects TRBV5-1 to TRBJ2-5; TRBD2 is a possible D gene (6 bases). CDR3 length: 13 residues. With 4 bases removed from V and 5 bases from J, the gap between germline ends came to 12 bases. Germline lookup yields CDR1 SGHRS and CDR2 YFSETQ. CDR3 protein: CASSAGPGETQYF. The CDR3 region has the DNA TGCGCCAGCAGCGCGGGACCGGGGGAGACCCAGTACTTC.

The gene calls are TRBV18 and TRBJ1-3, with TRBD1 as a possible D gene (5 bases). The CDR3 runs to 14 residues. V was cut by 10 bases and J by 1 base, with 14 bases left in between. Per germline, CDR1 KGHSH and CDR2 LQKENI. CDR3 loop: CATRDSSSGNTIYF. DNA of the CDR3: TGTGCCACACGAGACAGCTCTTCTGGAAACACCATATATTTT.